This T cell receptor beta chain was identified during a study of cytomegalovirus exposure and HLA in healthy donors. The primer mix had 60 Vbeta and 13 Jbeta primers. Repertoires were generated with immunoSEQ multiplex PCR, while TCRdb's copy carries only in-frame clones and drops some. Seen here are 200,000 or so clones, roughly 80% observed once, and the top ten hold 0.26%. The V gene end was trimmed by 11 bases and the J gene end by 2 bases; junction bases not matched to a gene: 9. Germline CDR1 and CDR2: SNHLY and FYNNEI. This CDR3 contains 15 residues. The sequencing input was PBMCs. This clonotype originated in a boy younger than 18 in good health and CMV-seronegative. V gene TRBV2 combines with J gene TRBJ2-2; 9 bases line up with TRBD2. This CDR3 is CAAVTREGNTGELFF. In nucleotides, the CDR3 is TGTGCCGCCGTAACGCGGGAGGGCAACACCGGGGAGCTGTTTTTT.